Sequencing of this TCR beta chain was carried out in a study of T cells in Graves' hyperthyroidism and ophthalmopathy. Study-wide results and limits: A 13 V-J model separated ophthalmopathy from stable hyperthyroidism.

At least ten counts were recorded for this clonotype. No antigen is known for it. Patients having uncontrolled infection, another autoimmune disease, pregnancy or lactation were not included. Diagnoses were established using clinical symptoms, serum thyroxine and TRAb, thyroid ultrasound and orbital computed tomography. The TCR beta CDR3 regions underwent amplification using RNA transcripts as the source. First-round RT-PCR of the TCR CDR3 relied on the HTBI primer set. MiXCR, run by TCRdb on the multiplex PCR reads, gives a single entry per CDR3 protein. Among some 250,000 distinct CDR3 sequences listed, roughly 15% were seen once. The CDR3 totals 15 residues. The germline V gene has CDR1 KGHDR and CDR2 SFDVKD. Trimming took off 6 bases at V and 3 bases at J, with 17 bases between the two ends.

This clonotype was obtained from a woman between 40 and 50 years old with Graves' hyperthyroidism that later progressed to Graves' ophthalmopathy. Material for sequencing was blood. The chain recombines TRBV24-1 with TRBJ2-7; D could derive from TRBD1 or TRBD2 (5 bases each). The CDR3 reads CATSIFRDGHYEQYF. The CDR3 region has the DNA TGTGCCACCAGTATATTCCGGGACGGCCACTACGAGCAGTACTTC.